This T cell receptor beta chain is from a study of control samples from healthy donors and cancer patients. Measured with immunoSEQ multiplex PCR; TCRdb has only the in-frame clones, and not every one. The sample lists around 93,000 clones, 80% to 95% occurring once. The trim removed 4 bases at V and 2 bases at J, leaving 5 bases unmatched. Per the germline V gene, CDR1 is SGHNT and CDR2 is YYREEE (reference sequence). The CDR3 has 16 residues. The chain recombines TRBV5-4 with TRBJ2-1, with 11 bases lining up with TRBD1. Material for sequencing was blood. This TCR was recovered from a human donor in good health. The donor label of this sample is uncertain. In DNA form, the CDR3 reads TGTGCCAGCAGCCTTATGGACAGGGGGCCCTACAATGAGCAGTTCTTC. It translates to CASSLMDRGPYNEQFF.